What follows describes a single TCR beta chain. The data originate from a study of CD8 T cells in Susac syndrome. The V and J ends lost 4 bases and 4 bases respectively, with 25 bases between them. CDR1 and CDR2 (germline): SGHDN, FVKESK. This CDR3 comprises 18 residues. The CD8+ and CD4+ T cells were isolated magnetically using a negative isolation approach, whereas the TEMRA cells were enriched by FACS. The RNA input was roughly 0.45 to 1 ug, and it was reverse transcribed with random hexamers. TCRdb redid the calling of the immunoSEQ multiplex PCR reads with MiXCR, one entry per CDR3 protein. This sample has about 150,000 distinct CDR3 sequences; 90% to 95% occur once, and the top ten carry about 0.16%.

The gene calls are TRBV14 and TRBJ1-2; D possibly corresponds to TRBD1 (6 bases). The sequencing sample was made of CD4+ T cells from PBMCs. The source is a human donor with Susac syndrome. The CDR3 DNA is TGTGCCAGCAGCCGACTCGGGAAGGGGGACACTGAACGCTATGGCTACACCTTC. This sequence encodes CASSRLGKGDTERYGYTF.